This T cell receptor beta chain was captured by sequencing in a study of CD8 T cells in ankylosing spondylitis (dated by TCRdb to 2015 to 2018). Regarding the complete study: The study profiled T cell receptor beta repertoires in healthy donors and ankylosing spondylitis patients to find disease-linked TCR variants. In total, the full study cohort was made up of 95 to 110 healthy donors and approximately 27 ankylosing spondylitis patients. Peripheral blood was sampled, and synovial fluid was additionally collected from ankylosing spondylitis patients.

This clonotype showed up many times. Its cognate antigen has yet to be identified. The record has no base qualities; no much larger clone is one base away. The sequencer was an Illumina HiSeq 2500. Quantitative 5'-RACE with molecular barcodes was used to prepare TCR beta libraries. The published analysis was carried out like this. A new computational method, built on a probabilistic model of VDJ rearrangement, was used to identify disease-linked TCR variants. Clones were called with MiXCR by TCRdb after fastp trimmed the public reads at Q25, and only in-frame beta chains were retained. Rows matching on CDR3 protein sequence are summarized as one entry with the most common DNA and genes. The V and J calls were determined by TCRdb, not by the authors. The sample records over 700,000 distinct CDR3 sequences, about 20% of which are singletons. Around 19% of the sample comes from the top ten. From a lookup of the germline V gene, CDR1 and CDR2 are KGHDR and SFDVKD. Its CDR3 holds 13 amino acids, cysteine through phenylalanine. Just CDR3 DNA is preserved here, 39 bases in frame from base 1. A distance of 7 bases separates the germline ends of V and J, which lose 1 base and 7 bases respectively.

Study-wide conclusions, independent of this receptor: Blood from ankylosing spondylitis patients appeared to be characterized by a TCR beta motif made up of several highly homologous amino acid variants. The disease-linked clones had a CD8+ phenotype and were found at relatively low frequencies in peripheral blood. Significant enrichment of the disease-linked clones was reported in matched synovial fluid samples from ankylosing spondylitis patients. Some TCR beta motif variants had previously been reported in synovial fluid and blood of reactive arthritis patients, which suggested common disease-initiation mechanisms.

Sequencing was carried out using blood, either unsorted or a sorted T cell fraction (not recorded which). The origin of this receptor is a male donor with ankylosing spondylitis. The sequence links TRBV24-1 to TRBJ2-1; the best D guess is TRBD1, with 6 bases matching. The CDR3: CATSDLRGNEQFF. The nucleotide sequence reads TGTGCCACCAGTGATTTAAGGGGGAATGAGCAGTTCTTC.